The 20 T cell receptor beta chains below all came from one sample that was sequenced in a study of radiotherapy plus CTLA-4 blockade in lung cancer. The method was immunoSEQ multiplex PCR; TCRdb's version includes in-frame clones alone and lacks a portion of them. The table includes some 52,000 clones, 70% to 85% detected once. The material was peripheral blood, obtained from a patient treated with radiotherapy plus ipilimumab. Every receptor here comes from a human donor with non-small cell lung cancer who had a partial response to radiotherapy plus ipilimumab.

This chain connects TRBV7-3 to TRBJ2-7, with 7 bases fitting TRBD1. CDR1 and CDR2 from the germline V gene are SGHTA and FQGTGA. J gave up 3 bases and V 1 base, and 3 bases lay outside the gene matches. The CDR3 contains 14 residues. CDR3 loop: CASSLNPGGYEQYF. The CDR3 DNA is TGTGCCAGCAGCTTAAATCCAGGGGGCTACGAGCAGTACTTC.

CDR3 sequence (DNA): TGTGCCAGCAGTTTAGCCCAGGGGCGCACAGATACGCAGTATTTT. It yields the protein CASSLAQGRTDTQYF. The chain has TRBV28 and TRBJ2-3, with D tentatively TRBD1 (6 bases). Trimming cost V 2 bases and J 1 base, with 10 bases left between them. This CDR3 is 15 amino acids long. Germline V gene data show CDR1 as MDHEN and CDR2 as SYDVKM. Full variable domain (outside the CDR3, taken from reference TRBV28 and TRBJ2-3): DVKVTQSSRYLVKRTGEKVFLECVQDMDHENMFWYRQDPGLGLRLIYFSYDVKMKEKGDIPEGYSVSREKKERFSLILESASTNQTSMYLCASSLAQGRTDTQYFGPGTRLTVL.

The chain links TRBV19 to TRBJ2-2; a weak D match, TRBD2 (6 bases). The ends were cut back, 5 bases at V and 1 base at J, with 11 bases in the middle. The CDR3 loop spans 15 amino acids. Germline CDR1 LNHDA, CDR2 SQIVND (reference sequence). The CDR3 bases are TGTGCCAGTAGTGTTTTTAGCGGGAACACCGGGGAGCTGTTTTTT. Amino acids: CASSVFSGNTGELFF.

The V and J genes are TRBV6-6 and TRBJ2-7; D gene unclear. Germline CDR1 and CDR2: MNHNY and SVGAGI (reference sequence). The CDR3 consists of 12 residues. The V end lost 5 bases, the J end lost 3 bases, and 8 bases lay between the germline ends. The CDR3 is CASSNTDYEQYF. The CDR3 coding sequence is TGTGCCAGCAGTAATACAGACTACGAGCAGTACTTC.

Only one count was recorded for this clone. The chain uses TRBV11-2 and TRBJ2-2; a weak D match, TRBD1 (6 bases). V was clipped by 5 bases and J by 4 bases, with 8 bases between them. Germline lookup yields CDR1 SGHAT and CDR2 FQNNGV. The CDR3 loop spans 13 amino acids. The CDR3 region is CASSGTITGELFF. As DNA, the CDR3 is TGTGCCAGCAGCGGGACAATCACCGGGGAGCTGTTTTTT.

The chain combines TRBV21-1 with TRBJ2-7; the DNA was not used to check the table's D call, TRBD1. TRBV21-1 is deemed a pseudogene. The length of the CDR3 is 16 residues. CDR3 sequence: CASSNRQGANPYEQYF. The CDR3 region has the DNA TGTGCCAGCAGCAACCGTCAGGGGGCAAACCCCTACGAGCAGTACTTC.

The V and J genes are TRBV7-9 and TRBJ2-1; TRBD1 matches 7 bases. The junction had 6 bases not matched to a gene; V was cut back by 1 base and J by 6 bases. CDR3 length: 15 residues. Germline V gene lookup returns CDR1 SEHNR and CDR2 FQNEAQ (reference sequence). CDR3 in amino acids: CASSLVQGSSNEQFF. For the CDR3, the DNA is TGTGCCAGCAGCTTAGTACAGGGGAGTAGCAATGAGCAGTTCTTC. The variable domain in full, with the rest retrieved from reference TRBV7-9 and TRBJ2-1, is DTGVSQNPRHKITKRGQNVTFRCDPISEHNRLYWYRQTLGQGPEFLTYFQNEAQLEKSRLLSDRFSAERPKGSFSTLEIQRTEQGDSAMYLCASSLVQGSSNEQFFGPGTRLTVL.

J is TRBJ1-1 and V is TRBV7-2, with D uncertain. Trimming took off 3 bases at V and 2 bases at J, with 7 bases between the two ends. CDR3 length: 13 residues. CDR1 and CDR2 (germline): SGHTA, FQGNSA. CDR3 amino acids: CASSLYSNTEAFF. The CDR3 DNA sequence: TGTGCCAGCAGCTTGTACAGTAACACTGAAGCTTTCTTT.

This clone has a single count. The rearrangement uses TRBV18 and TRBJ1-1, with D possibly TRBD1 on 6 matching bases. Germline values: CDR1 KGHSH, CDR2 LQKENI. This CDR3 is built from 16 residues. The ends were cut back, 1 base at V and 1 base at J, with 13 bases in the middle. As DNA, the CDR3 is TGTGCCAGCTCACCACTCCTGACAGGAGAGAACACTGAAGCTTTCTTT. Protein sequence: CASSPLLTGENTEAFF. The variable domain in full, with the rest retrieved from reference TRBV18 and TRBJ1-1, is NAGVMQNPRHLVRRRGQEARLRCSPMKGHSHVYWYRQLPEEGLKFMVYLQKENIIDESGMPKERFSAEFPKEGPSILRIQQVVRGDSAAYFCASSPLLTGENTEAFFGQGTRLTVV.

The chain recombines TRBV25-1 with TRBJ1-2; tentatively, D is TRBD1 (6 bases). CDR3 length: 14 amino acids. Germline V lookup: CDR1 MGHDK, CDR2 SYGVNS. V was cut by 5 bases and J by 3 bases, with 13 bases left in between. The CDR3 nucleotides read TGTGCCAGCAGTCAACAGGGAGAGGACTATGGCTACACCTTC. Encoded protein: CASSQQGEDYGYTF.

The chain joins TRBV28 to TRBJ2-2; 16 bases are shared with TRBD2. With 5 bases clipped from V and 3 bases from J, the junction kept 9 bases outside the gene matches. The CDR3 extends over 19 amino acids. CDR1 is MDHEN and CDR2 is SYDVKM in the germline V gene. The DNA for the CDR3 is TGTGCCAGCAGTACACCCCCGGGACTAGCGGGGGGGTACACCGGGGAGCTGTTTTTT. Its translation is CASSTPPGLAGGYTGELFF.

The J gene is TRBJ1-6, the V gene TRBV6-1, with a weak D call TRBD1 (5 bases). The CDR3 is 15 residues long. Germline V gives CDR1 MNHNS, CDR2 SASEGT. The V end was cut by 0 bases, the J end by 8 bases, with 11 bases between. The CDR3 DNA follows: TGTGCCAGCAGTGAAGCCCCAGGGCAGGATTCACCCCTCCACTTT. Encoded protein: CASSEAPGQDSPLHF.

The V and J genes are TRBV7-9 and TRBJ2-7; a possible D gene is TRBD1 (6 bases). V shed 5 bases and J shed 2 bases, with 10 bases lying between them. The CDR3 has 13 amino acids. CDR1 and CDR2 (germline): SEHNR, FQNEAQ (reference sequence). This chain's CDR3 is CASSPRTAYEQYF. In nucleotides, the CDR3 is TGTGCCAGCAGCCCCCGGACAGCCTACGAGCAGTACTTC.

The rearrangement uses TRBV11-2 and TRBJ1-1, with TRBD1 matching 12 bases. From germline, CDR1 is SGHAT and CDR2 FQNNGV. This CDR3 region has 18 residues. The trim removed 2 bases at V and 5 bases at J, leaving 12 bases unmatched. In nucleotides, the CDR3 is TGTGCCAGCAGCTTACCATACCGGGACAGGGGGCGAGGAACTGAAGCTTTCTTT. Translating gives CASSLPYRDRGRGTEAFF.

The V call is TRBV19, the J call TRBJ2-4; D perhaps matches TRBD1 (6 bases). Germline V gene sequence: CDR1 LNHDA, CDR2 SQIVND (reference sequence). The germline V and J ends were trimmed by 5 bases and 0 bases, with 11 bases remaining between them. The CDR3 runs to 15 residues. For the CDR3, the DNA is TGTGCCAGTAGTCCAGACAGGCTAGCCAAAAACATTCAGTACTTC. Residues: CASSPDRLAKNIQYF.

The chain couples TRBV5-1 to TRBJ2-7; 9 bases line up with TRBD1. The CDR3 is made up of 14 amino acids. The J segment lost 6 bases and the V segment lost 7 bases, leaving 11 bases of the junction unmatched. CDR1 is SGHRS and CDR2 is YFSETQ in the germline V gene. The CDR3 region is CASFSPGQGTEQYF. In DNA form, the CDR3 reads TGCGCCAGCTTCTCCCCGGGACAGGGAACCGAGCAGTACTTC.

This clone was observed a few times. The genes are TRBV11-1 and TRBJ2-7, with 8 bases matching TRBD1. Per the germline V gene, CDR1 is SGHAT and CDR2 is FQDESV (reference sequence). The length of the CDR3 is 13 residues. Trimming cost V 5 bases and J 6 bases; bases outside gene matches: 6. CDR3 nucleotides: TGTGCCAGCAGCCCGCGAACAGGGGGCGAGCAGTACTTC. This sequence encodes CASSPRTGGEQYF. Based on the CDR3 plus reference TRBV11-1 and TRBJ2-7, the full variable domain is EAEVAQSPRYKITEKSQAVAFWCDPISGHATLYWYRQILGQGPELLVQFQDESVVDDSQLPKDRFSAERLKGVDSTLKIQPAELGDSAMYLCASSPRTGGEQYFGPGTRLTVT.

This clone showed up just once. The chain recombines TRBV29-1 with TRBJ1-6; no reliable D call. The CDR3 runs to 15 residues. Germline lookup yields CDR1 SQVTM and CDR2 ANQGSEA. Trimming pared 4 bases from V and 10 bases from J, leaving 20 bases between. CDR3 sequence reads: CSVASQAGPGSPLHF. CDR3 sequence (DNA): TGCAGCGTTGCGAGTCAGGCGGGCCCTGGGTCACCCCTCCACTTT.

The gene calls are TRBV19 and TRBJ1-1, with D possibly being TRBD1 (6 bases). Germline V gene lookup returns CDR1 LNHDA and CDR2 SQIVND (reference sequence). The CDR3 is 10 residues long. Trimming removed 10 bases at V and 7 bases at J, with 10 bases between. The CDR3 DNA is TGTGCCACCGGACAGCTTGAAGCTTTCTTT. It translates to CATGQLEAFF.

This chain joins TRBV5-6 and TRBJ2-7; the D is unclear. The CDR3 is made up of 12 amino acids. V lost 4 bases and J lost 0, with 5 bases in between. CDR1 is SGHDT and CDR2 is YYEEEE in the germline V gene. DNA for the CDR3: TGTGCCAGCAGCGTTAGCTCCTACGAGCAGTACTTC. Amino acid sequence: CASSVSSYEQYF.